The 29 T cell receptor beta chains listed next were all sequenced from one sample in a study of blood T cells in healthy people across ages. Combining a sample-barcoded 5' primer with a J-beta primer mix, a second PCR ran for roughly 6 to 12 cycles. Using its own MiXCR run on the 5' RACE reads, TCRdb lists one record per CDR3 protein. The sample holds about 680,000 distinct CDR3 sequences, around 49% seen once. Sequencing used blood. The receptors stem from a woman aged 60-70 years in good health.

In this sample, this clonotype turned up a few times. The chain uses TRBV6-5 and TRBJ2-5; D possibly corresponds to TRBD2 (5 bases). TRBJ2-7 matches the DNA end more closely, so the J call is doubtful. Germline assignment: CDR1 MNHEY and CDR2 SVGAGI. The CDR3 length is 14 residues. The CDR3 nucleotides read TGTGCCAGCAGTTCCTCCCACGGGGCCTACGAGCAGTACTTC. This gives the protein CASSSSHGAYEQYF.

This clonotype was seen a handful of times. The chain carries TRBV4-1 and TRBJ2-7; TRBD2 aligns across 14 bases. The germline gives CDR1 MGHRA, CDR2 YSYEKL. Losses at the gene ends were 5 bases for V and 2 bases for J; bases not matched to a gene: 5. The CDR3 length is 16 residues. The CDR3 bases are TGCGCCAGCAGCTCGGGACTAGCGGGAGACCCCTACGAGCAGTACTTC. It codes for CASSSGLAGDPYEQYF.

The V gene is TRBV11-1, the J gene TRBJ2-1; a weak D match, TRBD2 (6 bases). CDR3 length: 16 residues. Trimming pared 4 bases from V and 0 bases from J, leaving 13 bases between. Germline CDR1 is SGHAT and CDR2 is FQDESV (reference sequence). The CDR3 nucleotides read TGTGCCAGCAGCTCGCTACTAGCTCCCTCCTACAATGAGCAGTTCTTC. Translating it yields CASSSLLAPSYNEQFF.

The chain joins TRBV4-3 to TRBJ2-3; TRBD1 matches at 8 bases. Germline trimming cut 3 bases from V and 2 bases from J; bases unmatched to any gene: 10. The CDR3 has 17 residues. The germline gives CDR1 LGHNA, CDR2 YSLEER. The CDR3 loop is CASSQDRTGRFTDTQYF. As DNA, the CDR3 is TGCGCCAGCAGCCAGGACAGGACAGGGAGGTTCACAGATACGCAGTATTTT.

This clonotype was counted between two and nine times. The J gene is TRBJ2-1, the V gene TRBV7-2; 10 bases are a match to TRBD2. V shed 6 bases and J 7 bases; nucleotides not matched to a gene: 9. The germline CDR1 and CDR2 sequences are SGHTA and FQGNSA. The CDR3 loop spans 15 amino acids. The CDR3, as DNA: TGTGCCAGCAGTTTGGCTAGCGGGAGTAGGAATGAGCAGTTCTTC. Protein: CASSLASGSRNEQFF.

This clonotype was detected many times. CDR3 in amino acids: CASSSGNEQFF. CDR3 nucleotides: TGTGCCAGCAGTTCGGGGAATGAGCAGTTCTTC. The rearrangement joins TRBV12-3 or TRBV12-4 to TRBJ2-1; D may be TRBD2 (5 bases). Between the trimmed V and J ends, which lost 4 bases and 7 bases, there was a span of 5 bases. The CDR3 runs to 11 residues.

The chain combines TRBV29-1 with TRBJ2-3, with 9 bases that match TRBD2. Germline loops: CDR1 SQVTM, CDR2 ANQGSEA. The length of the CDR3 is 14 residues. V shed 3 bases, J shed 7 bases, and the junction held 8 bases outside the gene matches. This chain's CDR3 is CSVDRAGGGNTQYF. CDR3 coding DNA: TGCAGCGTTGATCGAGCGGGGGGAGGAAATACGCAGTATTTT.

The chain uses TRBV18 and TRBJ2-1, with TRBD1 matching over 9 bases. CDR3 length equals 15 residues. Trimming at V came to 3 bases and at J to 8 bases, leaving 8 bases not matched to a gene. Germline loops: CDR1 KGHSH, CDR2 LQKENI. CDR3 in amino acids: CASSPQTGGGDEQFF. The CDR3 nucleotides are TGTGCCAGCTCACCGCAGACAGGGGGAGGCGATGAGCAGTTCTTC.

This clonotype occurred once. The chain has TRBV12-3 or TRBV12-4 and TRBJ2-1; tentative D call: TRBD2 (6 bases). The CDR3 contains 13 residues. V lost 1 base to trimming and J lost 11 bases, with 12 bases between them. The CDR3 coding sequence is TGTGCCAGCAGTTTAGATGGGACTTATAAGCAGTTCTTC. It specifies CASSLDGTYKQFF.

The V and J genes are TRBV5-1 and TRBJ2-7, with 7 bases identical to TRBD1. The J call is doubtful: the DNA matches TRBJ2-4 better. The germline CDR1 and CDR2 sequences are SGHRS and YFSETQ. The CDR3 totals 15 residues. DNA of the CDR3: TGCGCCAGCAGCTTTACCGGGACAGCACCAAACATTCAGTACTTC. This encodes CASSFTGTAPNIQYF.

Concerning this clonotype itself: Mismatch with germline at one junction end may stem from a read error. The J gene is TRBJ2-1, the V gene TRBV7-3; D perhaps matches TRBD2 (5 bases). The CDR3 sequence is 15 residues long. CDR1 and CDR2 from the germline V gene are SGHTA and FQGTGA. CDR3 in DNA: TGTGCCAGCAGCCTAACTAGGAGCTCCTACAATGAGCAGTTCTTC. The encoded protein is CASSLTRSSYNEQFF.

This clonotype was recorded a few times. The chain links TRBV2 to TRBJ2-1; D gene uncertain. Germline V lookup: CDR1 SNHLY, CDR2 FYNNEI. V lost 2 bases, J lost 7 bases, and 6 bases lay in between. The CDR3 extends over 12 amino acids. In DNA form, the CDR3 reads TGTGCCAGCAGTGAACACTTGAATGAGCAGTTCTTC. Protein product: CASSEHLNEQFF.

V gene TRBV28 combines with J gene TRBJ2-7, with a tentative D call TRBD2 (6 bases). The germline V gene encodes CDR1 MDHEN and CDR2 SYDVKM. The length of the CDR3 is 13 residues. V lost 5 bases to trimming and J lost 9 bases, with 17 bases between them. The CDR3 sequence is CASSAGLTYWQYF. CDR3 coding DNA: TGTGCCAGCAGTGCTGGACTAACCTACTGGCAGTACTTC.

V is TRBV27 and J is TRBJ2-3, with TRBD2 matching 10 bases. Germline CDR1 and CDR2: MNHEY and SMNVEV (reference sequence). V was clipped by 6 bases and J by 2 bases; unmatched bases: 17. This CDR3 has 19 residues. CDR3 sequence (DNA): TGTGCCAGCAGGGTACTAGCGGGAAGATCGGCGGGGAACACAGATACGCAGTATTTT. It translates to CASRVLAGRSAGNTDTQYF.

The chain couples TRBV29-1 to TRBJ1-3; 12 bases are a match to TRBD1. The CDR3 extends over 16 amino acids. The germline V gene encodes CDR1 SQVTM and CDR2 ANQGSEA. The V and J ends lost 3 bases and 3 bases, in that order; junction bases with no gene match: 6. The CDR3 DNA reads as TGCAGCGTTGACCTGGGACAGGGGGCAGTTGGAAACACCATATATTTT. Translated, it gives CSVDLGQGAVGNTIYF.

The V gene is TRBV7-2, the J gene TRBJ2-1; 12 bases match TRBD2. V was clipped by 3 bases and J by 7 bases; unmatched bases: 7. Germline lookup yields CDR1 SGHTA and CDR2 FQGNSA. The CDR3 has 16 amino acids. The CDR3 loop is CASSLSSGRVVNEQFF. CDR3 nucleotides: TGTGCCAGCAGCTTGTCTAGCGGGAGGGTCGTTAATGAGCAGTTCTTC.

The chain carries TRBV27 and TRBJ2-1; D is ambiguous. V was clipped by 0 bases and J by 0 bases, with 12 bases between them. The CDR3 sequence is 17 residues long. From germline, CDR1 is MNHEY and CDR2 SMNVEV (reference sequence). DNA of the CDR3: TGTGCCAGCAGTTTATCCGGCAGGCCGAGCTCCTACAATGAGCAGTTCTTC. This sequence encodes CASSLSGRPSSYNEQFF.

In nucleotides, the CDR3 is TGTGCCACCAGCAGAGGCTCTAGCGGGAGGGCCGACTACGAGCAGTACTTC. The encoded protein is CATSRGSSGRADYEQYF. The chain has TRBV15 and TRBJ2-7; 12 nucleotides agree with TRBD2. There are 17 residues in the CDR3. The germline V gene has CDR1 LNHNV and CDR2 YYDKDF (reference sequence). V was pared by 1 base and J by 3 bases, with 7 bases of the junction left unmatched.

There are a few counts of this clonotype. The V call is TRBV29-1, the J call TRBJ1-4, with D uncertain. This CDR3 has 15 amino acids. Between the trimmed V and J ends, which lost 7 bases and 8 bases, there was a span of 23 bases. Germline CDR1 and CDR2: SQVTM and ANQGSEA. The CDR3: CSALDPQVESEKLFF. The CDR3 bases are TGCAGCGCCCTTGACCCTCAGGTTGAATCCGAAAAACTGTTTTTT.

The chain couples TRBV28 to TRBJ1-6, with 9 bases fitting TRBD1. Germline lookup yields CDR1 MDHEN and CDR2 SYDVKM. The CDR3 is made up of 16 amino acids. Trimming cost V 3 bases and J 10 bases; bases outside gene matches: 10. CDR3 sequence reads: CASSLGGQGNRSPLHF. The CDR3 nucleotides read TGTGCCAGCAGTTTGGGGGGACAGGGTAACCGATCACCCCTCCACTTT.

V usage is TRBV28 and J usage is TRBJ1-6, with D possibly being TRBD1 (5 bases). With 10 bases removed from V and 0 bases from J, the gap between germline ends came to 7 bases. This CDR3 is built from 13 residues. Per germline, CDR1 MDHEN and CDR2 SYDVKM. In nucleotides, the CDR3 is TGTGCCACCCAGGGCTCCTATAATTCACCCCTCCACTTT. It encodes CATQGSYNSPLHF.

The chain has TRBV25-1 and TRBJ2-7, with a tentative D call TRBD1 (6 bases). This CDR3 contains 13 residues. The V end lost 7 bases, the J end lost 1 base, and 11 bases lay between the germline ends. Germline CDR1 MGHDK, CDR2 SYGVNS. In DNA, the CDR3 is TGTGCCAGCACGTACAGGGAATCCTACGAGCAGTACTTC. This codes for CASTYRESYEQYF.

The genes are TRBV6-5 and TRBJ1-2; D is unresolved. Germline-derived CDR1 and CDR2 are MNHEY and SVGAGI. The CDR3 extends over 13 amino acids. Trimming pared 2 bases from V and 5 bases from J, leaving 9 bases between. The CDR3 region is CASSYRQAYGYTF. The CDR3 nucleotides are TGTGCCAGCAGTTACAGGCAGGCATATGGCTACACCTTC.

The chain uses TRBV20-1 and TRBJ2-7; D ambiguous. Per germline, CDR1 DFQATT and CDR2 SNEGSKA (reference sequence). Trimming shortened V by 0 bases and J by 0 bases, and 15 bases separated the two germline ends. This CDR3 is built from 16 residues. CDR3 in DNA: TGCAGTGCTAGAGATCCCGGCCGAGATGCCTCCTACGAGCAGTACTTC. Amino acid sequence: CSARDPGRDASYEQYF.

The chain combines TRBV27 with TRBJ2-7; a weak D match, TRBD1 (6 bases). Trimming stripped 5 bases from V and 1 base from J, with 9 bases between. Germline V gene sequence: CDR1 MNHEY, CDR2 SMNVEV (reference sequence). This CDR3 spans 13 amino acids. CDR3 DNA sequence: TGTGCCAGCAGTATAGACAGGTCCTACGAGCAGTACTTC. This encodes CASSIDRSYEQYF.

This chain connects TRBV20-1 to TRBJ2-5; 7 nucleotides agree with TRBD2. Germline V gives CDR1 DFQATT, CDR2 SNEGSKA (reference sequence). J gave up 1 base and V 4 bases, and 9 bases lay outside the gene matches. This CDR3 is 15 amino acids long. This CDR3 reads CSANELAGLQETQYF. DNA for the CDR3: TGCAGTGCTAATGAGTTAGCGGGTCTCCAAGAGACCCAGTACTTC.

The gene calls are TRBV12-3 or TRBV12-4 and TRBJ1-2; 8 bases map to TRBD1. The CDR3 is 12 amino acids. V trimming: 5 bases; J trimming: 8 bases; junction bases outside the gene matches: 4. The CDR3 nucleotides read TGTGCCAGCAGTCCGACAGGGGCAGGCTACACCTTC. Its translation: CASSPTGAGYTF.

The chain couples TRBV11-3 to TRBJ2-1, with D perhaps TRBD1 or TRBD2 (5 bases each). The germline V gene has CDR1 SGHNT and CDR2 YENEEA. V lost 5 bases and J 8 bases, leaving 13 bases between the germline ends. This CDR3 is 13 amino acids long. The CDR3 DNA sequence: TGTGCCAGCAGCCCGGGACCAAGGCATGAGCAGTTCTTC. Its translation: CASSPGPRHEQFF.

This clonotype was observed many times. The chain joins TRBV20-1 to TRBJ2-2, with TRBD2 identical over 10 bases. The germline V gene has CDR1 DFQATT and CDR2 SNEGSKA (reference sequence). The CDR3 is 14 amino acids. The V segment lost 6 bases and the J segment 4 bases; nucleotides outside the gene matches: 5. The CDR3 loop is CSASGRAGTGELFF. CDR3 bases: TGCAGTGCCAGCGGGAGGGCAGGCACCGGGGAGCTGTTTTTT.